The 32 T cell receptor beta chains below come from one sample, sequenced in a study of T cell responses to AZD1222 COVID-19 vaccine. Clones were read by immunoSEQ multiplex PCR, and TCRdb kept only the in-frame ones, dropping some. The data hold roughly 140,000 clones, with approximately 90% observed a single time. The source was peripheral blood, collected on day 0 of AZD1222 vaccination. Every receptor here comes from an adult in good health.

The chain recombines TRBV24-1 with TRBJ2-1; perhaps TRBD2 as D (6 bases). The CDR3 runs to 15 residues. Germline loops: CDR1 KGHDR, CDR2 SFDVKD. V lost 7 bases to trimming and J lost 5 bases, with 17 bases between them. The CDR3 loop reads CATSGGVEYNNEQFF. In nucleotides, the CDR3 is TGTGCCACCAGCGGAGGGGTAGAGTATAACAATGAGCAGTTCTTC.

V and J are TRBV6-5 and TRBJ1-1, with D uncertain. The CDR3 covers 13 residues. Germline CDR1 MNHEY, CDR2 SVGAGI. V was trimmed by 2 bases and J by 10 bases, leaving 14 bases between them. The CDR3, as DNA: TGTGCCAGCAGTTACACGGGAGATGACGGAGCTTTCTTT. It is translated as CASSYTGDDGAFF.

DNA of the CDR3: TGTGCCATCCCCCTTGAGGGGCGAAAGACAGATACGCAGTATTTT. It translates to CAIPLEGRKTDTQYF. V usage is TRBV7-9 and J usage is TRBJ2-3, with D perhaps assigned TRBD1 or TRBD2 (5 bases each). The CDR3 has 15 amino acids. The V end was cut by 10 bases, the J end by 3 bases, with 20 bases between. CDR1 and CDR2 from the germline V gene are SEHNR and FQNEAQ (reference sequence).

The sample holds one count of this clone. The V and J genes are TRBV4-1 and TRBJ2-2; TRBD1 is a possible D gene (6 bases). The CDR3 runs 17 residues. Germline CDR1 MGHRA, CDR2 YSYEKL. The V end lost 1 base, the J end lost 3 bases, and 15 bases lay between the germline ends. The CDR3 reads CASSQAHAGADTGELFF. The CDR3 DNA reads as TGCGCCAGCAGCCAAGCTCATGCAGGGGCGGACACCGGGGAGCTGTTTTTT.

The genes are TRBV11-3 and TRBJ1-1; no clear D. V dropped 5 bases and J dropped 2 bases, with 9 bases sitting between them. The CDR3 is 13 amino acids. The germline V gene has CDR1 SGHNT and CDR2 YENEEA. The CDR3 sequence is CASSLYFNTEAFF. The CDR3, as DNA: TGTGCCAGCAGCCTCTATTTTAACACTGAAGCTTTCTTT.

CDR3 loop: CAGKTQYF. DNA for the CDR3: TGTGCCGGGAAGACCCAGTACTTC. The chain joins TRBV19 to TRBJ2-5; D not resolved. The CDR3 loop spans 8 amino acids. Germline CDR1 reads LNHDA; CDR2 reads SQIVND (reference sequence). Trimming stripped 11 bases from V and 6 bases from J, with 4 bases between.

This chain connects TRBV7-9 to TRBJ1-6; 7 bases fit TRBD1. In germline, CDR1 is SEHNR, CDR2 FQNEAQ (reference sequence). This CDR3 is 16 amino acids long. V lost 3 bases and J lost 4; bases outside the gene matches: 6. Written as DNA, the CDR3 is TGTGCCAGCAGCTTGGGACAGCAATTTTATAATTCACCCCTCCACTTT. Its protein is CASSLGQQFYNSPLHF.

The chain couples TRBV29-1 to TRBJ1-1, with 11 bases that match TRBD1. CDR1 SQVTM and CDR2 ANQGSEA come from the germline V gene. V dropped 7 bases and J dropped 4; count of bases not matched to a gene: 14. The CDR3 loop spans 16 amino acids. In nucleotides, the CDR3 is TGCAGCGCCGACCGAGGACAGGGGGCTTCGGGCACTGAAGCTTTCTTT. It is translated as CSADRGQGASGTEAFF.

The chain uses TRBV11-2 and TRBJ1-4; no clear D. Trimming shortened V by 2 bases and J by 8 bases, and 9 bases separated the two germline ends. This CDR3 comprises 13 residues. The V gene's germline CDR1 is SGHAT and CDR2 FQNNGV. The CDR3 nucleotides read TGTGCCAGCAGCTTAAGCGCTAGGGAAAAACTGTTTTTT. Translation gives CASSLSAREKLFF.

The chain couples TRBV15 to TRBJ2-7; TRBD1 is a possible D gene (6 bases). The CDR3 consists of 14 residues. Trimming took off 5 bases at V and 3 bases at J, with 14 bases between the two ends. Germline-derived CDR1 and CDR2 are LNHNV and YYDKDF (reference sequence). In DNA, the CDR3 is TGTGCCACCAGCCCAAACCCGGGACACTACGAGCAGTACTTC. Protein: CATSPNPGHYEQYF.

The chain joins TRBV7-2 to TRBJ2-7; D gene uncertain. CDR1 and CDR2 (germline): SGHTA, FQGNSA. The V end lost 1 base, the J end lost 3 bases, and 13 bases lay between the germline ends. The CDR3 is 15 residues long. CDR3 residues: CASSLEQLSIYEQYF. For the CDR3, the DNA is TGTGCCAGCAGCTTAGAACAGTTGTCGATCTACGAGCAGTACTTC.

The V call is TRBV5-1, the J call TRBJ2-4; possibly TRBD2 for D (6 bases). The CDR3 spans 15 residues. Germline CDR1 SGHRS, CDR2 YFSETQ. V dropped 1 base and J dropped 4 bases, with 12 bases sitting between them. The CDR3 reads CASSLLGGEKNIQYF. The CDR3 region has the DNA TGCGCCAGCAGCTTGCTGGGGGGAGAGAAAAACATTCAGTACTTC.

This clone was counted a single time. The chain combines TRBV7-2 with TRBJ1-1; the D is unclear. Per the germline V gene, CDR1 is SGHTA and CDR2 is FQGNSA. With 3 bases removed from V and 4 bases from J, the gap between germline ends came to 12 bases. The CDR3 covers 14 residues. The CDR3 sequence is CASSFVGRGTEAFF. CDR3 sequence (DNA): TGTGCCAGCAGCTTCGTCGGGCGGGGCACTGAAGCTTTCTTT.

The rearrangement links TRBV5-1 to TRBJ1-3; TRBD1 matches 8 bases. This CDR3 has 16 residues. Germline V gene data show CDR1 as SGHRS and CDR2 as YFSETQ. V shed 4 bases, J shed 4 bases, and the junction held 10 bases outside the gene matches. As DNA, the CDR3 is TGCGCCAGCAGCCCCGAACCGGGACAGGAGGGAAACACCATATATTTT. Its translation: CASSPEPGQEGNTIYF.

This clone was detected only once. The chain has TRBV27 and TRBJ2-1; D not certain. The V and J ends lost 4 bases and 9 bases respectively, with 10 bases between them. Germline V gene lookup returns CDR1 MNHEY and CDR2 SMNVEV (reference sequence). CDR3 length: 12 residues. CDR3 DNA sequence: TGTGCCAGCAGTTGGGGTGGGCTTGAGCAGTTCTTC. Translating it yields CASSWGGLEQFF.

The rearrangement joins TRBV5-1 to TRBJ2-1, with D unresolved. CDR1 is SGHRS and CDR2 is YFSETQ in the germline V gene. The CDR3 is made up of 14 amino acids. The V end lost 0 bases, the J end lost 4 bases, and 8 bases lay between the germline ends. The CDR3 loop is CASSLENIYNEQFF. CDR3 DNA: TGCGCCAGCAGCTTGGAAAATATTTACAATGAGCAGTTCTTC.

The chain employs TRBV7-7 and TRBJ2-3, with D possibly being TRBD1 (7 bases). Trimming removed 3 bases at V and 2 bases at J, with 12 bases between. The CDR3 consists of 15 residues. CDR1 and CDR2 from the germline V gene are SSHAT and FNYEAQ (reference sequence). DNA of the CDR3: TGTGCCAGCAGCTTTCCCAGGGGGGACACAGATACGCAGTATTTT. Translated, it gives CASSFPRGDTDTQYF.

For the CDR3, the DNA is TGTGCCAGTTGCCACAAGAACACTGAAGCTTTCTTT. Translation: CASCHKNTEAFF. The rearrangement joins TRBV19 to TRBJ1-1; D gene unclear. The length of the CDR3 is 12 residues. Germline CDR1 LNHDA, CDR2 SQIVND (reference sequence). V shed 8 bases and J shed 1 base, with 8 bases lying between them. The variable domain in full, with the rest retrieved from reference TRBV19 and TRBJ1-1, is DGGITQSPKYLFRKEGQNVTLSCEQNLNHDAMYWYRQDPGQGLRLIYYSQIVNDFQKGDIAEGYSVSREKKESFPLTVTSAQKNPTAFYLCASCHKNTEAFFGQGTRLTVV.

V and J are TRBV5-1 and TRBJ2-7, with 8 bases fitting TRBD1. Germline CDR1 is SGHRS and CDR2 is YFSETQ. With 2 bases clipped from V and 2 bases from J, the junction kept 6 bases outside the gene matches. The CDR3 has 15 amino acids. The DNA of the CDR3 is TGCGCCAGCAGCTTCTGGACAGGGAGTACCTACGAGCAGTACTTC. It codes for CASSFWTGSTYEQYF.

Written as DNA, the CDR3 is TGTGCCAGCAGCTTAGGTTCGGGGCCCTCCTACAATGAGCAGTTCTTC. Translated: CASSLGSGPSYNEQFF. The gene calls are TRBV7-9 and TRBJ2-1, with D perhaps matching TRBD1 or TRBD2 (5 bases each). CDR3 length: 16 amino acids. V lost 1 base and J lost 0, with 10 bases in between. The V gene's germline CDR1 is SEHNR and CDR2 FQNEAQ (reference sequence).

The chain couples TRBV6-5 to TRBJ2-3, with D perhaps matching TRBD2 (6 bases). The V end was cut by 6 bases, the J end by 5 bases, with 9 bases between. CDR1 MNHEY and CDR2 SVGAGI come from the germline V gene. This CDR3 is built from 12 residues. CDR3 amino acids: CASRRDLDTQYF. The CDR3 coding sequence is TGTGCCAGCAGGCGGGACTTAGATACGCAGTATTTT.

The chain couples TRBV9 to TRBJ2-1, with 8 bases aligning to TRBD2. The CDR3 is made up of 16 amino acids. Losses at the gene ends were 3 bases for V and 7 bases for J; bases not matched to a gene: 12. The germline V gene encodes CDR1 SGDLS and CDR2 YYNGEE. CDR3 in DNA: TGTGCCAGCAGCGCCACCCTACGGGGGGGTTGGAATGAGCAGTTCTTC. This sequence encodes CASSATLRGGWNEQFF. Together with reference TRBV9 and TRBJ2-1, the CDR3 gives the full variable domain: DSGVTQTPKHLITATGQRVTLRCSPRSGDLSVYWYQQSLDQGLQFLIQYYNGEERAKGNILERFSAQQFPDLHSELNLSSLELGDSALYFCASSATLRGGWNEQFFGPGTRLTVL.

The V and J genes are TRBV9 and TRBJ2-2, with D perhaps matching TRBD2 (5 bases). Germline V gene data show CDR1 as SGDLS and CDR2 as YYNGEE. This CDR3 has 15 amino acids. The V gene lost 4 bases and the J gene lost 3 bases, with 13 bases spanning the gap. CDR3 DNA: TGTGCCAGCAGCCCCCTTACGGGATACACCGGGGAGCTGTTTTTT. Translated, it gives CASSPLTGYTGELFF.

This clone showed up just a few times. The chain employs TRBV6-6 and TRBJ2-5; 10 nucleotides agree with TRBD1. Germline V gives CDR1 MNHNY, CDR2 SVGAGI (reference sequence). The CDR3 runs to 14 residues. After removal of 7 bases from V and 3 bases from J, the junction contained 5 bases not matched to a gene. CDR3 nucleotide sequence: TGTGCCAGCATAGACGGGACAGGGGAAGAGACCCAGTACTTC. This translates into CASIDGTGEETQYF.

CDR3 region: CATSTPTATYSNQPQHF. The CDR3 DNA reads as TGTGCCACCAGCACCCCTACGGCGACATATAGCAATCAGCCCCAGCATTTT. The V and J genes are TRBV15 and TRBJ1-5, with D hard to call. V was cut by 4 bases and J by 0 bases, with 16 bases left in between. The germline gives CDR1 LNHNV, CDR2 YYDKDF (reference sequence). This CDR3 has 17 residues.

The chain has TRBV28 and TRBJ1-2; maybe TRBD1 (5 bases). Germline loops: CDR1 MDHEN, CDR2 SYDVKM. This CDR3 comprises 14 residues. The V and J ends lost 6 bases and 2 bases respectively, with 13 bases between them. CDR3 bases: TGTGCCAGCAGACCGACAGTGGCAAACTATGGCTACACCTTC. It specifies CASRPTVANYGYTF.

J is TRBJ1-2 and V is TRBV2, with D possibly matching TRBD1 (6 bases). The CDR3 is 14 residues long. Trimming shortened V by 1 base and J by 7 bases, and 13 bases separated the two germline ends. Looked up from germline, CDR1 is SNHLY and CDR2 is FYNNEI. CDR3 nucleotides: TGTGCCAGCAGTGAAGGCCTCCGACAGGTTGGCTACACCTTC. This sequence encodes CASSEGLRQVGYTF.

The chain has TRBV28 and TRBJ1-5; D is possibly TRBD1 (5 bases). The CDR3 loop spans 16 amino acids. CDR1 and CDR2 (germline): MDHEN, SYDVKM. Trimming removed 1 base at V and 6 bases at J, with 16 bases between. CDR3 nucleotide sequence: TGTGCCAGCAGTTTATTTGGAGGAGGGGTCGCTCAGCCCCAGCATTTT. Translated: CASSLFGGGVAQPQHF.

The chain has TRBV7-6 and TRBJ1-1; the D is unclear. CDR1 is SGHVS, CDR2 FNYEAQ, per germline. The CDR3 totals 13 residues. The germline V and J ends were trimmed by 2 bases and 1 base, with 5 bases remaining between them. CDR3 nucleotides: TGTGCCAGCAGCTTATCCGAGAACACTGAAGCTTTCTTT. Translated, it gives CASSLSENTEAFF. Variable domain in full (rest from reference TRBV7-6 and TRBJ1-1): GAGVSQSPRYKVTKRGQDVALRCDPISGHVSLYWYRQALGQGPEFLTYFNYEAQQDKSGLPNDRFSAERPEGSISTLTIQRTEQRDSAMYRCASSLSENTEAFFGQGTRLTVV.

The chain carries TRBV5-1 and TRBJ2-3; D call uncertain. CDR1 SGHRS and CDR2 YFSETQ come from the germline V gene. This CDR3 is built from 14 residues. Deletions cut 0 bases from V and 4 bases from J, with 9 bases between. This CDR3 reads CASSLDPGADTQYF. CDR3 bases: TGCGCCAGCAGCTTGGACCCGGGCGCAGATACGCAGTATTTT.

The gene calls are TRBV9 and TRBJ1-2; tentative D call: TRBD1 (6 bases). The CDR3 runs to 15 residues. The V end lost 0 bases, the J end lost 5 bases, and 14 bases lay between the germline ends. Germline CDR1 reads SGDLS; CDR2 reads YYNGEE. The CDR3 DNA reads TGTGCCAGCAGCGTAGGGGGGGCGCCTCTATATGGCTACACCTTC. Translated: CASSVGGAPLYGYTF.

The rearrangement links TRBV7-2 to TRBJ1-1; no clear D. The V and J ends lost 0 bases and 7 bases respectively, with 15 bases between them. The CDR3 has 15 residues. From germline, CDR1 is SGHTA and CDR2 FQGNSA. The CDR3 DNA sequence: TGTGCCAGCAGCTTAGCGTCTGGAGTGCAGAATGAAGCTTTCTTT. Translation: CASSLASGVQNEAFF. The full variable domain, its missing parts supplied by reference TRBV7-2 and TRBJ1-1, is GAGVSQSPSNKVTEKGKDVELRCDPISGHTALYWYRQSLGQGLEFLIYFQGNSAPDKSGLPSDRFSAERTGGSVSTLTIQRTQQEDSAVYLCASSLASGVQNEAFFGQGTRLTVV.